This T cell receptor (beta chain) was obtained from a study of T cells in Graves' hyperthyroidism and ophthalmopathy. Amplification of TCR beta CDR3 regions used RNA as the template. A first-round RT-PCR of the TCR CDR3 used the HTBI primer set. TCRdb redid the calling of the multiplex PCR reads with MiXCR, one entry per CDR3 protein. This table holds about 210,000 distinct CDR3 sequences, roughly 15% found once. There are 16 residues in the CDR3. Germline CDR1 and CDR2: SGHAT and FQNNGV. V was pared by 1 base and J by 2 bases, with 13 bases between. The table lists this clonotype with many counts. The chain employs TRBV11-2 and TRBJ2-3; possibly TRBD2 for D (6 bases). Sequencing was done on a sample of blood. This TCR was sampled from a man aged 50 to 59 with Graves' hyperthyroidism. The CDR3 spells CASSLGSQRATDTQYF. The CDR3 region has the DNA TGTGCCAGCAGCTTAGGGTCCCAGCGGGCCACAGATACGCAGTATTTT.